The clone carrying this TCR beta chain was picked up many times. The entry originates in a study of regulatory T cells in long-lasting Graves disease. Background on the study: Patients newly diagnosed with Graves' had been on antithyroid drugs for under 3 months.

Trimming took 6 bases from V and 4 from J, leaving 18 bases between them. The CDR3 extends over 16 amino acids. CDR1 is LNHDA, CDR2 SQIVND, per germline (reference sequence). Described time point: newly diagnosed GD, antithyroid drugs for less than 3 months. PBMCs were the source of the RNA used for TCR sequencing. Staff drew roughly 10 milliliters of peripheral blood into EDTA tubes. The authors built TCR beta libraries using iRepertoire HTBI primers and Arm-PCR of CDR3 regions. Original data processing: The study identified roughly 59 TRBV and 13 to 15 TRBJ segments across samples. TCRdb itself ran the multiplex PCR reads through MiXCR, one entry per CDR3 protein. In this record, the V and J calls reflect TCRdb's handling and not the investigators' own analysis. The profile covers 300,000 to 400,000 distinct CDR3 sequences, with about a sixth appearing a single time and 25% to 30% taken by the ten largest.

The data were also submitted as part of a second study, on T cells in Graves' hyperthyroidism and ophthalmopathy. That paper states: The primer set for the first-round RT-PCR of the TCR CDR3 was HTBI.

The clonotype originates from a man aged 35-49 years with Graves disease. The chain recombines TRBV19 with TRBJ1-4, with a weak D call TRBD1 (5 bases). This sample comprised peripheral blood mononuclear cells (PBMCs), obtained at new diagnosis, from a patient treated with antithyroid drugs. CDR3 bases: TGTGCCAGTAGATCGTCGAGGGGCAGAATTAATGAAAAACTGTTTTTT. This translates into CASRSSRGRINEKLFF.